The entry below describes one T cell receptor beta chain. Its antigen is unidentified. The source of the sample is a study of T-cell memory formation after mild COVID-19. Study observations and caveats: Pre-infection memory already had some responding clones, implying cross-reactive memory joined. Shrinking CD4+ clones were chiefly CM and EM; CD8+ ones were chiefly EMRA.

The ends were cut back, 3 bases at V and 4 bases at J, with 15 bases in the middle. Germline V gene lookup returns CDR1 KGHSH and CDR2 LQKENI. The CDR3 spans 15 residues. MiXCR was run by TCRdb on the 5' RACE reads, yielding one entry per CDR3 protein. The table shows roughly 480,000 distinct CDR3 sequences, with around a quarter occurring only once. The chain employs TRBV18 and TRBJ1-2; unclear D gene. Sequencing was done on a sample of PBMCs or a T cell subset sorted from them (not recorded which). This receptor was taken from an adult woman who had mild COVID-19 (a few samples of this study predate the infection). Cell type and time point are not known. CDR3 sequence reads: CASSPTSSIPYGYTF. CDR3 coding DNA: TGTGCCAGCTCACCTACGTCAAGTATTCCCTATGGCTACACCTTC.